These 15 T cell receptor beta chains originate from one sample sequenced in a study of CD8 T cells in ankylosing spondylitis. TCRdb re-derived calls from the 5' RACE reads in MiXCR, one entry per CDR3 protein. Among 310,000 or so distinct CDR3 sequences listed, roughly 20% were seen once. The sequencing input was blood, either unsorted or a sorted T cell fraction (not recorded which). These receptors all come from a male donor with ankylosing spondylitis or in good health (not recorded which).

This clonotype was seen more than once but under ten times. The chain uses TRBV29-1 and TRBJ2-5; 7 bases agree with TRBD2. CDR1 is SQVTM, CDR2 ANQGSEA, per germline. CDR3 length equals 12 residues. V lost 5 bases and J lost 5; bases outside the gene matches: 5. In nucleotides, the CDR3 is TGCAGCGTTTTGGGAGGGGAGGAGACCCAGTACTTC. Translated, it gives CSVLGGEETQYF. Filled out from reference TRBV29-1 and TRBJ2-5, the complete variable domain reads SAVISQKPSRDICQRGTSLTIQCQVDSQVTMMFWYRQQPGQSLTLIATANQGSEATYESGFVIDKFPISRPNLTFSTLTVSNMSPEDSSIYLCSVLGGEETQYFGPGTRLLVL.

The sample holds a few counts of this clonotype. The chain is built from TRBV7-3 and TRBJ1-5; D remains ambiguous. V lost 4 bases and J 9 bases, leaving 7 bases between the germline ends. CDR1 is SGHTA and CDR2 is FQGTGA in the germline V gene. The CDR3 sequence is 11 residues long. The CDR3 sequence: CASSSLGPQHF. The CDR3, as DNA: TGTGCCAGCAGCTCCCTCGGGCCCCAGCATTTT.

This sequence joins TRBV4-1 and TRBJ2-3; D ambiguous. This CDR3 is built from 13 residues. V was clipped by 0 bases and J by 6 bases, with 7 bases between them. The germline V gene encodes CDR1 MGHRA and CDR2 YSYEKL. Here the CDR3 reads CASSQESLDTQYF. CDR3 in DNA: TGCGCCAGCAGCCAAGAGTCCTTGGATACGCAGTATTTT.

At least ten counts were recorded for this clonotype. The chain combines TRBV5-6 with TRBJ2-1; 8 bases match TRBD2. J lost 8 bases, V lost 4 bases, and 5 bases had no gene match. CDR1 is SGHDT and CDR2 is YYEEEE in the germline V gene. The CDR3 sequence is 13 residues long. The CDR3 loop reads CASSRREGYEQFF. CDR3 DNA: TGTGCCAGCAGCCGCCGGGAGGGCTATGAGCAGTTCTTC.

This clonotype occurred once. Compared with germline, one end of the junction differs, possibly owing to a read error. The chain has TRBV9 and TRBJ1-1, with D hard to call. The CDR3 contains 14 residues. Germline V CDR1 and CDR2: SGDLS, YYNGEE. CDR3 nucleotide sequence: TGTGCCAGCAGCGTAGGGGTACTGAACATTGAAGCTTTCTTT. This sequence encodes CASSVGVLNIEAFF.

CDR3 residues: CASSRLAGAKETQYF. CDR3 in DNA: TGTGCCAGCAGCAGACTAGCGGGGGCAAAAGAGACCCAGTACTTC. The V gene is TRBV28, the J gene TRBJ2-5; 12 bases align to TRBD2. The germline gives CDR1 MDHEN, CDR2 SYDVKM. The CDR3 totals 15 residues. V was pared by 6 bases and J by 3 bases, with 5 bases of the junction left unmatched.

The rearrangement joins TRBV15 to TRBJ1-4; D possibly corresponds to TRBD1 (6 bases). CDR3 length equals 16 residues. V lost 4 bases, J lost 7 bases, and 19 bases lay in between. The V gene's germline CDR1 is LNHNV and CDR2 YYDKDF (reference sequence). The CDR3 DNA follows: TGTGCCACCAGCACTAAACCCCCGAGGGGGGGTGAAAAACTGTTTTTT. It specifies CATSTKPPRGGEKLFF.

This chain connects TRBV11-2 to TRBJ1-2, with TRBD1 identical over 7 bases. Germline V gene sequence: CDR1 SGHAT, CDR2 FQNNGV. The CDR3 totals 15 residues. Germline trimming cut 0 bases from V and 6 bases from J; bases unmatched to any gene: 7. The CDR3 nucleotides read TGTGCCAGCAGCTTAGAATCAGGGGGTTGGGATGGCTACACCTTC. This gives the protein CASSLESGGWDGYTF.

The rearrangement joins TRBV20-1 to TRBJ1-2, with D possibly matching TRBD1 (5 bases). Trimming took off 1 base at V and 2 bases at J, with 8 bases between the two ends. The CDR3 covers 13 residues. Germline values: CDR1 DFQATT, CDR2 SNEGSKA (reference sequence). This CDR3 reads CSARARGNYGYTF. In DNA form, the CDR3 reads TGCAGTGCTAGAGCTCGGGGGAACTATGGCTACACCTTC.

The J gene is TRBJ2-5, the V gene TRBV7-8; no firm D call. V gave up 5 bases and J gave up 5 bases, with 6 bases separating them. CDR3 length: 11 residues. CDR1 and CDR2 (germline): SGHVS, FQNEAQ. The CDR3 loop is CASSVLETQYF. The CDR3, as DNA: TGTGCCAGCAGCGTCCTGGAGACCCAGTACTTC.

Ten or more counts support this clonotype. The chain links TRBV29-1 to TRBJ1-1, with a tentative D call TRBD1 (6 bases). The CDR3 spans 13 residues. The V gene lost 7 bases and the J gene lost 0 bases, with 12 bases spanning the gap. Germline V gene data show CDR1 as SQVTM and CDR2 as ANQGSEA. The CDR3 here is CSANRDMNTEAFF. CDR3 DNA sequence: TGCAGCGCCAACCGGGACATGAACACTGAAGCTTTCTTT.

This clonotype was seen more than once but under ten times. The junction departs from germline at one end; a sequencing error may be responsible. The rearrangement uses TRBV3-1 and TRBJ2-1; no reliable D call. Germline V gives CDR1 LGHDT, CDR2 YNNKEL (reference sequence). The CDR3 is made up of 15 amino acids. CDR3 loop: CASSQGLDSHNEQFF. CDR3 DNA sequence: TGTGCCAGCAGCCAAGGCCTAGACTCCCACAATGAGCAGTTCTTC.

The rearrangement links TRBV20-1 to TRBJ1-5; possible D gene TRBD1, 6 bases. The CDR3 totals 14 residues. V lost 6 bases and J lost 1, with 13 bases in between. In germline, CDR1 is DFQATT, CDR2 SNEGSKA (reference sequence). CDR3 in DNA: TGCAGTGCCCGAACAGGGAGCAGCAATCAGCCCCAGCATTTT. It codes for CSARTGSSNQPQHF.

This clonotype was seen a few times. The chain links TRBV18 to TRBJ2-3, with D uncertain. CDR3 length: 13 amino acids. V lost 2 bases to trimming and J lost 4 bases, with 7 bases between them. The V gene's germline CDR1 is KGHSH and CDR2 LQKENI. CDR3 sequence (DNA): TGTGCCAGCTCACCAGGGAACGCAGATACGCAGTATTTT. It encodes CASSPGNADTQYF.

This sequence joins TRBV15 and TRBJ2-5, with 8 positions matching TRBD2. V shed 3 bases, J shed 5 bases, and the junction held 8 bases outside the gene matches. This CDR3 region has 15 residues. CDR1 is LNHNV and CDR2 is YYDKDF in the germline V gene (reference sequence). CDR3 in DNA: TGTGCCACCAGCAGGCCGGCCCTAGCGGGTGAGACCCAGTACTTC. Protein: CATSRPALAGETQYF.